A selection of T cell receptor beta chains follows, all from one sample in a study of regulatory dendritic cells for organ transplantation. What these receptors recognize is not known. Repertoires were generated with immunoSEQ multiplex PCR, while TCRdb's copy carries only in-frame clones and drops some. The sample shows more than 10,000 clones, roughly 60% of them seen only once. Material: naive CD8+ T cells from blood cultured with dendritic cells. The receptor set was obtained from a human donor in good health. Both conserved end residues are part of each CDR3. D genes are given only for firm matches. Only part of the rows carry a size: once, few, many, or a class if the clone is expanded.

TRBV4-2	once	-	TRBJ2-1	CASSQVFQGSNEQFF	TGTGCCAGCAGCCAAGTGTTTCAGGGAAGCAATGAGCAGTTCTTC
TRBV7-9	-	TRBD1	TRBJ1-2	CASSLARDSIYGYTF	TGTGCCAGCAGCTTAGCAAGGGACAGCATCTATGGCTACACCTTC
TRBV7-8	-	-	TRBJ1-5	CATSIGPDQPQHF	TGTGCCACCTCGATTGGCCCTGATCAGCCCCAGCATTTT
TRBV4-1	few	-	TRBJ1-5	CASSQDTHGDYQPQHF	TGCGCCAGCAGCCAAGATACCCACGGGGACTATCAGCCCCAGCATTTT
TRBV4-3	-	TRBD2	TRBJ2-7	CASSQELRGGLHEQYF	TGCGCCAGCAGCCAAGAGTTGCGGGGGGGCCTTCACGAGCAGTACTTC
TRBV4-2	once	TRBD2	TRBJ2-1	CASSQTSGGTNEQFF	TGTGCCAGCAGCCAGACTAGCGGGGGGACCAATGAGCAGTTCTTC
TRBV6-6	-	TRBD1	TRBJ1-6	CASSWTGTVNSPLHF	TGTGCCAGCAGTTGGACCGGGACAGTTAATTCACCCCTCCACTTT
TRBV6-5	-	-	TRBJ2-5	CASSPLWQGQETQYF	TGTGCCAGCAGTCCCCTTTGGCAGGGCCAAGAGACCCAGTACTTC
TRBV4-1	few	TRBD1	TRBJ1-3	CASSQDPTDRGASSGNTIYF	TGCGCCAGCAGCCAAGATCCTACGGACAGGGGCGCCAGCTCTGGAAACACCATATATTTT
TRBV6-5	few	-	TRBJ1-3	CASSFAGSGNTIYF	TGTGCCAGCAGTTTCGCAGGCTCTGGAAACACCATATATTTT
TRBV29-1	-	-	TRBJ2-7	CSVEDSSPEQYF	TGCAGCGTCGAGGACAGCTCGCCCGAGCAGTACTTC
TRBV4-2	once	-	TRBJ1-1	CASSQAQGDGTEAFF	TGTGCCAGCAGCCAAGCACAGGGAGACGGCACTGAAGCTTTCTTT
TRBV4-3	-	TRBD1	TRBJ1-1	CASSQETGGWGTEAFF	TGCGCCAGCAGCCAAGAAACAGGGGGCTGGGGGACTGAAGCTTTCTTT
TRBV5-1	few	-	TRBJ1-3	CASSLAGTRTSGNTIYF	TGCGCCAGCAGCTTGGCTGGCACACGAACCTCTGGAAACACCATATATTTT
TRBV4-3	-	TRBD1	TRBJ1-2	CASSQDSTGRGYGYTF	TGCGCCAGCAGCCAAGATTCGACAGGCAGGGGGTATGGCTACACCTTC
TRBV19	-	-	TRBJ1-1	CASSIGGGGTEAFF	TGTGCCAGTAGTATAGGGGGGGGAGGCACTGAAGCTTTCTTT
TRBV6-5	-	-	TRBJ2-2	CASSYSMVVAGELFF	TGTGCCAGCAGTTACTCGATGGTGGTAGCCGGGGAGCTGTTTTTT
TRBV4-3	once	-	TRBJ2-7	CASSPRATSSYEQYF	TGCGCCAGCAGCCCAAGGGCCACTAGCTCCTACGAGCAGTACTTC
TRBV6-5	few	-	TRBJ1-4	CASRTRGEKLFF	TGTGCCAGCAGAACGAGGGGGGAAAAACTGTTTTTT
TRBV23-1	-	TRBD1	TRBJ1-1	CASSSGRQGDLNTEAFF	TGCGCCAGCAGTTCGGGGCGACAGGGTGATTTGAACACTGAAGCTTTCTTT
TRBV6-6	-	-	TRBJ1-5	CASSYGQINQPQHF	TGTGCCAGCAGTTACGGGCAGATCAATCAGCCCCAGCATTTT
TRBV4-1	few	TRBD2	TRBJ2-5	CASSQLAGAQETQYF	TGCGCCAGCAGCCAACTAGCGGGGGCCCAAGAGACCCAGTACTTC